The 16 T cell receptor beta chains given below trace back to one sample, sequenced in a study of beta chain features in type 1 diabetes. Their antigen targets remain unknown. Findings and limits, study-wide: Within each of all four CD4+ subsets, Type 1 diabetes patients had TCRB CDR3s that were moderately but significantly shorter.

Sequenced material consisted of expressed TCRB transcripts (all of the isolated RNA was reverse transcribed). The repertoire was sequenced with immunoSEQ multiplex PCR; TCRdb's copy has only in-frame clones and lacks some. The sample yields 100,000 to 150,000 clones, approximately 9% seen once. Sequencing input: central memory CD4+ T cells from blood. The source is a man aged 25-40 years with type 1 diabetes.

V is TRBV28 and J is TRBJ1-6; weak D call: TRBD1 (5 bases). The germline CDR1 and CDR2 sequences are MDHEN and SYDVKM. V shed 11 bases and J shed 10 bases, with 18 bases lying between them. CDR3 length: 13 amino acids. CDR3 sequence reads: CAGRGGDRSPLHF. The CDR3 DNA is TGTGCCGGCCGAGGAGGGGATCGGTCACCCCTCCACTTT.

Details on this clone: Within the sample, other DNA sequences also encode this same CDR3. The V gene is TRBV29-1, the J gene TRBJ2-5; 7 nucleotides agree with TRBD2. J lost 2 bases, V lost 7 bases, and 7 bases had no gene match. CDR1 and CDR2 from the germline V gene are SQVTM and ANQGSEA. This CDR3 has 13 amino acids. The CDR3 reads CSAHRGGQETQYF. As DNA, the CDR3 is TGCAGCGCCCATCGCGGGGGACAAGAGACCCAGTACTTC.

J is TRBJ2-7 and V is TRBV5-6, with 9 bases identical to TRBD1. This CDR3 comprises 15 residues. J was trimmed by 3 bases and V by 4 bases; bases with no gene match: 8. Per germline, CDR1 SGHDT and CDR2 YYEEEE. The CDR3 region has the DNA TGTGCCAGCAGCCCCCGTTTGGACAGGGGCTACGAGCAGTACTTC. Translated: CASSPRLDRGYEQYF.

A few counts support this clone. The chain joins TRBV7-2 to TRBJ2-1, with D uncertain. CDR1 and CDR2 (germline): SGHTA, FQGNSA. V was clipped by 2 bases and J by 4 bases, with 9 bases between them. The CDR3 totals 14 residues. CDR3 sequence reads: CASSLMIDYNEQFF. The CDR3 bases are TGTGCCAGCAGCTTAATGATAGATTACAATGAGCAGTTCTTC.

In this sample, this clone turned up many times. The CDR3 bases are TGTGCCAGCAGCTTAAGAAGTGCGGATGGCTACACCTTC. Residues: CASSLRSADGYTF. The J gene is TRBJ1-2, the V gene TRBV13; no definite D call. Germline CDR1 reads PRHDT; CDR2 reads FYEKMQ (reference sequence). This CDR3 has 13 residues. V was clipped by 2 bases and J by 6 bases, with 10 bases between them.

This clone has a handful of counts. J is TRBJ2-3 and V is TRBV4-2; unclear D gene. CDR3 size: 17 residues. Germline CDR1 is LGHNA and CDR2 is YNFKEQ. The V gene lost 0 bases and the J gene lost 0 bases, with 13 bases spanning the gap. The CDR3, as DNA: TGTGCCAGCAGCCAAGAGAGAGAGATCTCTAGCACAGATACGCAGTATTTT. As protein: CASSQEREISSTDTQYF.

This chain links TRBV4-2 with TRBJ2-5; 9 positions match TRBD2. Germline V gene lookup returns CDR1 LGHNA and CDR2 YNFKEQ. With V trimmed by 0 bases and J by 4 bases, 9 bases remained unmatched. The CDR3 contains 17 residues. CDR3 nucleotides: TGTGCCAGCAGCCAAGAATTCTCGCGGGGGGGCCGAGAGACCCAGTACTTC. This translates into CASSQEFSRGGRETQYF.

This clone was detected ten times or more. The chain links TRBV7-2 to TRBJ2-6, with a weak D call TRBD1 (7 bases). Germline CDR1 reads SGHTA; CDR2 reads FQGNSA. Between the trimmed V and J ends, which lost 11 bases and 0 bases, there was a span of 11 bases. This CDR3 has 14 residues. The CDR3 coding sequence is TGTGCCTCAGGGGGAGGCTCTGGGGCCAACGTCCTGACTTTC. Its translation: CASGGGSGANVLTF. Complete variable domain (other parts from reference TRBV7-2 and TRBJ2-6): GAGVSQSPSNKVTEKGKDVELRCDPISGHTALYWYRQSLGQGLEFLIYFQGNSAPDKSGLPSDRFSAERTGGSVSTLTIQRTQQEDSAVYLCASGGGSGANVLTFGAGSRLTVL.

The J gene is TRBJ2-3, the V gene TRBV9; 10 bases are shared with TRBD1. V dropped 3 bases and J dropped 3; count of bases not matched to a gene: 4. Germline CDR1 is SGDLS and CDR2 is YYNGEE. This CDR3 has 15 residues. The CDR3 loop is CASSAGTGVTDTQYF. DNA of the CDR3: TGTGCCAGCAGCGCTGGGACAGGGGTAACAGATACGCAGTATTTT.

V usage is TRBV11-1 and J usage is TRBJ2-7, with unresolved D. V lost 1 base and J 6 bases, leaving 10 bases between the germline ends. The germline CDR1 and CDR2 sequences are SGHAT and FQDESV (reference sequence). The CDR3 runs 13 residues. The CDR3 region is CASSLVVDGEQYF. CDR3 nucleotides: TGTGCCAGCAGCTTAGTAGTTGATGGCGAGCAGTACTTC.

In its sample, this clone was seen a few times. V usage is TRBV19 and J usage is TRBJ2-7; TRBD2 matches at 10 bases. The CDR3 contains 15 residues. Germline lookup yields CDR1 LNHDA and CDR2 SQIVND (reference sequence). J was trimmed by 0 bases and V by 6 bases; bases with no gene match: 5. The CDR3 protein is CASSKLAGSSYEQYF. DNA of the CDR3: TGTGCCAGTAGCAAACTAGCGGGGTCCTCCTACGAGCAGTACTTC.

At least ten counts were recorded for this clone. The rearrangement uses TRBV6-6 and TRBJ2-3; D is unresolved. The CDR3 is 12 residues long. V lost 3 bases and J 4 bases, leaving 5 bases between the germline ends. CDR1 and CDR2 from the germline V gene are MNHNY and SVGAGI (reference sequence). Here the CDR3 reads CASSYQADTQYF. CDR3 DNA sequence: TGTGCCAGCAGTTATCAGGCAGATACGCAGTATTTT.

This chain joins TRBV14 and TRBJ1-1, with 8 bases aligning to TRBD1. The V and J ends lost 4 bases and 3 bases, in that order; junction bases with no gene match: 13. Germline lookup yields CDR1 SGHDN and CDR2 FVKESK. The CDR3 is 17 amino acids. The CDR3 spells CASSPRKTGVTDTEAFF. The CDR3 DNA sequence: TGTGCCAGCAGCCCCCGAAAGACAGGGGTTACGGACACTGAAGCTTTCTTT.

The V gene is TRBV4-2, the J gene TRBJ2-5, with 7 bases identical to TRBD2. CDR1 is LGHNA and CDR2 is YNFKEQ in the germline V gene. The CDR3 length is 14 residues. With V trimmed by 5 bases and J by 2 bases, 5 bases remained unmatched. The CDR3 is CASSSRGEQETQYF. CDR3 sequence (DNA): TGTGCCAGCAGCTCCCGGGGGGAGCAAGAGACCCAGTACTTC.

CDR3 nucleotides: TGTGCCAGCAGCGAAAATGACAGGGACACTGAAGCTTTCTTT. Encoded protein: CASSENDRDTEAFF. The V call is TRBV5-4, the J call TRBJ1-1; the match to TRBD1 covers 7 bases. V was clipped by 4 bases and J by 3 bases; unmatched bases: 6. Germline CDR1 is SGHNT and CDR2 is YYREEE (reference sequence). The CDR3 loop spans 14 amino acids.

This clone has only a few counts. The chain couples TRBV28 to TRBJ1-6; D is ambiguous. V was pared by 6 bases and J by 9 bases, with 9 bases between. The CDR3 sequence is 12 residues long. Germline values: CDR1 MDHEN, CDR2 SYDVKM. The CDR3 reads CASRTQGSPLHF. CDR3 nucleotide sequence: TGTGCCAGCAGGACACAAGGTTCACCCCTCCACTTT.